The source of this T cell receptor (beta chain) is a study of cytomegalovirus exposure and HLA in healthy donors (dated by TCRdb to the late 2010s). Context from the whole study: In an earlier analysis of 587 of the donors, 276 Gb of sequence data and 117 million unique TCR beta sequences from roughly 190 million T cells were reported. Of the 398 genotyped donors, around 81% fell in the genetic ancestry cluster associated with self-reported Caucasian donors. The study aimed to test whether cataloging public T cell receptors could reveal signatures of past pathogen exposure. HLA typing covered class I and class II loci at four-digit resolution. High-throughput TCR immunosequencing, statistical association of individual TCRs with disease status, and machine learning were combined to predict cytomegalovirus infection status. Rather than using new phenotypic data, the later analysis identified candidate immune exposures from TCR beta sequences and from how often those sequences occurred across donors. Every repertoire in the discovery cohort had been generated on one and the same sequencing platform. Roughly 300 gigabases of sequencing data and around 85 million unique TCR sequences made up an early release that covered 500 to 650 HLA-typed donors. Roughly 5 DR-DQ haplotypes were handled as single units for association and clustering, since linkage in the cohort was strong. Along with the 666-subject first cohort, a separate validation cohort of over a hundred different subjects was used. To study patterns of TCR occurrence, a later analysis re-analyzed previously published TCR beta repertoires from several hundred donors and added high-resolution HLA genotyping. The study profiled the T cell repertoires of around 700 subjects by immunosequencing and related them to cytomegalovirus serostatus. Across 300 to 500 genotyped donors of the cohort, an average of about 200,000 unique TCR beta nucleotide sequences per donor were sequenced, and 15% to 20% of those sequences were non-productive. In a later genetic analysis, genome-wide SNP genotypes for about 65% of the 666 donors were used, and that subset was treated as a discovery cohort. Donor age, sex, ethnicity and CMV serostatus were compiled alongside the repertoire data. Typing coverage varied by locus: roughly 629-630 donors for A, B, C, DRB1 and DQB1; roughly 560 for DQA1; about 590 for DPA1; around 490 for DPB1. An earlier analysis of 500 to 750 of the donors applied high-throughput TCR beta sequencing to assess whether each TCR beta V gene segment acted as functional or pseudogenic. General conclusions and limits of the study: The earlier analysis of about 600 of the donors excluded roughly 17 rarely observed V segments, including chromosome 9 orphons, because counts were too low. Because HLA typing was missing for some donors at each locus, association tests included only the typed subset. According to a later analysis, TCR association rates differed among HLA loci, with DRB1 alleles showing the most associated TCRs and HLA-C alleles showing the fewest. For the cohort, immune exposure information was limited to CMV serostatus. In vitro tests confirmed that three of the cytomegalovirus-associated TCR beta chains recognize cytomegalovirus antigens. The presence/absence analyses assumed that sequencing depth was roughly uniform across donors, and that assumption may not be true. Compared with equally common non-associated chains, HLA-associated TCR beta chains in a later analysis were more clonally expanded and had lower generation probabilities. A later analysis reported that several top co-occurrence clusters appeared linked to parvovirus B19, influenza, CMV and Epstein-Barr virus. When HLA alleles, especially DR and DQ, strongly co-occurred, TCR associations were difficult to assign to individual alleles. A cluster of highly shared sequence variants was judged likely to be a technical artifact of the sequencing pipeline. In both the original and validation cohorts, the classifier was reported to diagnose cytomegalovirus status with high specificity and sensitivity. Most TCR sequences were observed very rarely across donors, whereas some public TCRs were present in many individuals. Only TCR beta chains were sequenced in this cohort, and the absence of alpha or paired-chain data limited detectable features. In the study, some 160 TCR beta chains were listed as associated with cytomegalovirus. At a false discovery rate of 0.05, a later analysis linked some 18,000 TCR beta sequences to specific HLA alleles. A later analysis found that most CMV-associated TCR beta chains appeared HLA-restricted, with HLA associations seemingly driven largely by CMV exposure. Because the 87-base-pair reads could not distinguish some IMGT-functional V segments, including TRBV6-2 and TRBV6-3, those segments were excluded. Broadly in line with IMGT annotations, most TCR beta V segments showed up in productive rearrangements about 90% or about 30% of the time in an earlier analysis of approximately 640 of the donors. In a later genetic analysis, a missense DCLRE1C variant was associated with V-gene and J-gene trimming of TCR beta chains, and the association was replicated in an independent cohort. A later genetic analysis reported fewer N-insertions in productive TCRs among donors in an Asian-associated ancestry cluster than the roughly 620-donor mean. Linkage disequilibrium might explain the correlated functional status among segregating V segments, but an unknown experimental factor could not be excluded. According to the authors, the approach could potentially be generalized to other disease states and immunological phenotypes. A further reported finding was that TCR beta sequences accurately predicted the HLA-A and HLA-B alleles for most subjects in the first cohort.

The cohort comprised hundreds of healthy bone marrow donors. All cohort members were sampled while nominally healthy, although unrecorded immune exposures were likely present. The donor was CMV seropositive and was included in the group of 289 seropositive cohort members. A peripheral blood sample was provided by each donor, and peripheral blood mononuclear cells were used for TCR beta sequencing. The Qiagen DNeasy Blood Extraction Kit was used to extract genomic DNA from the blood cell samples. For this clone: This receptor's antigen is unknown. No qualities accompany the bases; no much larger clone lies one base away.

The library was obtained by the immunoSEQ multiplex PCR assay. For the multiplex PCR, a mixture combining 60 forward primers for TCR Vbeta segments and 13 reverse primers for TCR Jbeta segments was used. The CDR3 region of rearranged TCR beta genes was amplified from genomic DNA by a multiplex PCR assay. The amplified TCR beta libraries were sequenced on the Illumina HiSeq System as 87-base-pair reads. Per the authors' processing: A later analysis counted approximately 84 million unique TCR beta chains across the roughly 700 repertoires, and approximately 11 million of these chains were shared by at least two donors. Raw reads were error-corrected and collapsed into unique sequences with a nearest-neighbor algorithm that merged closely related sequences to remove PCR and sequencing errors. Alignment of CDR3 sequences to IMGT reference sequences was used to assign V, D and J gene segments. Each retained sequence needed at least a six-nucleotide match to both a V gene segment and a J gene segment. Rearrangements were called productive when the CDR3 lacked stop codons and stayed in frame with V and J; all others were non-productive. CDR3 was defined according to IMGT convention as the region running from the second conserved V-encoded cysteine to the conserved J-encoded phenylalanine. The earlier analysis of roughly 590 of the donors excluded sequences that lacked an unambiguous match to a single V gene segment. An earlier analysis of 587 of the donors classified V segments as functional when productive rearrangements were above 56.7% and as segregating when the standard deviation between donors was above 5%. To diagnose cytomegalovirus status from the catalog of TCR beta chain sequences, a statistical classification framework was built. In a later analysis, V and J genes were assigned by comparing TCR nucleotide sequences against IMGT/GENE-DB human TR gene sequences. In a later analysis, CDR3 sequences and most-parsimonious VDJ recombination scenarios were assigned using the TCRdist pipeline. A later analysis defined each TCR beta chain by its CDR3 amino acid sequence plus V-gene family, and excluded reads lacking a unique V-gene family. In a later analysis, fewer than 650 highly shared, low-generation-probability nucleotide sequences were removed to address suspected cross-contamination and a sequencing artifact. For each public chain, a later analysis derived a clonal expansion index from normalized ranks of inferred template counts within each repertoire. Generation probabilities in a later analysis came from a VDJ recombination model fitted to out-of-frame rearrangements, and those results were checked against IGoR. Hypergeometric tests were used in a later analysis to score TCR-TCR, TCR-HLA and TCR-CMV co-occurrence, with a repertoire-size bias correction applied to the TCR pairs. In a later analysis, false discovery rates were estimated by permuting HLA or CMV assignments 20 times. In a later analysis, co-occurring TCRs were grouped using DBSCAN, with TCRdist sequence similarity added in when clustering inside HLA-allele-positive subsets. For co-occurrence clustering, repertoires with fewer than 30,000 or more than 120,000 public chains were excluded, along with five or six repertoires with anomalous nucleotide sharing. The source is immuneACCESS, and TCRdb retained only in-frame sequences with V and J called. Part of the clones is not carried over; for the studies checked, unresolved V genes explain less than half of this, and the remainder is unexplained. From that table come the V and J calls and clone size; the DNA was used to work out D and trimming. The sample table contains 180,000 or so clones; only one count was recorded for about four fifths of them. The ten largest clones capture 4% to 5% of the sample.

The CDR3 numbers 15 residues from cysteine through phenylalanine. Of the read, only the CDR3 DNA is kept; its 45 bases are in frame from base 1. V loses 5 bases, J loses 0 bases, and the germline ends lie 11 bases apart. The germline V gene encodes CDR1 SEHNR and CDR2 FQNEAQ (reference sequence). This chain joins TRBV7-9 to TRBJ1-3, with no D gene named confidently. This clonotype was obtained from a woman between 18 and 29 years old in good health and CMV-seropositive. Sample: PBMCs. The base sequence is TGTGCCAGCAGCACCGTTTCGAGCTCTGGAAACACCATATATTTT. Translated, it reads CASSTVSSSGNTIYF. With all but the CDR3 taken from the reference TRBV7-9 and TRBJ1-3 genes, the full variable domain is: DTGVSQNPRHKITKRGQNVTFRCDPISEHNRLYWYRQTLGQGPEFLTYFQNEAQLEKSRLLSDRFSAERPKGSFSTLEIQRTEQGDSAMYLCASSTVSSSGNTIYFGEGSWLTVV.